A single sample gave rise to the 23 T cell receptor beta chains below, sequenced in a study of T cells in Graves' hyperthyroidism and ophthalmopathy. The TCR beta CDR3 regions underwent amplification using RNA transcripts as the source. The primer set for the first-round RT-PCR of the TCR CDR3 was HTBI. MiXCR, run by TCRdb on the multiplex PCR reads, gives a single entry per CDR3 protein. The sample lists around 520,000 distinct CDR3 sequences, 12% to 15% occurring once. Material: blood. These receptors originate from a woman aged 40 to 50 with Graves' hyperthyroidism.

This sequence joins TRBV29-1 and TRBJ2-1, with unresolved D. The germline V and J ends were trimmed by 2 bases and 8 bases, with 16 bases remaining between them. Germline loops: CDR1 SQVTM, CDR2 ANQGSEA. This CDR3 spans 14 amino acids. CDR3 protein: CSVEKNSRMDEQFF. The CDR3 coding sequence is TGCAGCGTTGAAAAGAACAGTCGGATGGATGAGCAGTTCTTC.

This clonotype was observed a few times. The gene calls are TRBV3-1 and TRBJ1-1; D gene ambiguous. Trimming pared 4 bases from V and 0 bases from J, leaving 6 bases between. This CDR3 has 13 amino acids. The germline gives CDR1 LGHDT, CDR2 YNNKEL (reference sequence). The CDR3 region has the DNA TGTGCCAGCAGCCCACCCTTGAACACTGAAGCTTTCTTT. Its translation: CASSPPLNTEAFF.

This clonotype was recorded a few times. The CDR3 carries no conserved terminal phenylalanine or tryptophan, so it likely arises from a read error. This chain connects TRBV5-1 to TRBJ2-1; TRBD1 aligns across 7 bases. Germline loops: CDR1 SGHRS, CDR2 YFSETQ. The V gene end was trimmed by 4 bases and the J gene end by 0 bases; junction bases not matched to a gene: 4. CDR3 size: 15 residues. The CDR3 is CASSEGGASYNEQFL. CDR3 DNA sequence: TGCGCCAGCAGCGAAGGGGGCGCCTCCTACAATGAGCAGTTCCTC.

The chain has TRBV19 and TRBJ2-1, with TRBD1 matching over 10 bases. There are 17 residues in the CDR3. With V trimmed by 0 bases and J by 3 bases, 5 bases remained unmatched. CDR1 and CDR2 from the germline V gene are LNHDA and SQIVND (reference sequence). As DNA, the CDR3 is TGTGCCAGTAGTATAGAATTCCGGGACAGGGGCTACAATGAGCAGTTCTTC. Translating gives CASSIEFRDRGYNEQFF.

At least ten counts were recorded for this clonotype. This chain connects TRBV18 to TRBJ1-3; no firm D call. The CDR3 consists of 13 residues. CDR1 and CDR2 from the germline V gene are KGHSH and LQKENI. V dropped 2 bases and J dropped 5 bases, with 7 bases sitting between them. The CDR3 region is CASSPETRNTIYF. Written as DNA, the CDR3 is TGTGCCAGCTCACCAGAGACAAGAAACACCATATATTTT.

This clonotype was recorded at least ten times. This chain joins TRBV18 and TRBJ1-5; D remains unclear. CDR1 and CDR2 from the germline V gene are KGHSH and LQKENI. V gave up 3 bases and J gave up 0 bases, with 9 bases separating them. CDR3 length: 15 amino acids. CDR3 in amino acids: CASSPFGSSNQPQHF. CDR3 DNA: TGTGCCAGCTCACCTTTCGGCAGTAGCAATCAGCCCCAGCATTTT. The full variable domain, in which reference TRBV18 and TRBJ1-5 provide the parts outside the CDR3, is NAGVMQNPRHLVRRRGQEARLRCSPMKGHSHVYWYRQLPEEGLKFMVYLQKENIIDESGMPKERFSAEFPKEGPSILRIQQVVRGDSAAYFCASSPFGSSNQPQHFGDGTRLSIL.

This clonotype was counted only a few times. This chain uses TRBV20-1 with TRBJ2-1; D remains unclear. Trimming pared 1 base from V and 10 bases from J, leaving 11 bases between. CDR3 length: 12 residues. Per the germline V gene, CDR1 is DFQATT and CDR2 is SNEGSKA (reference sequence). The CDR3 sequence is CSARGFGGEQFF. CDR3 DNA sequence: TGCAGTGCTAGAGGCTTCGGCGGAGAGCAGTTCTTC.

This clonotype was seen many times. The rearrangement joins TRBV5-1 to TRBJ2-4; 13 nucleotides agree with TRBD2. Per germline, CDR1 SGHRS and CDR2 YFSETQ. V lost 0 bases to trimming and J lost 3 bases; unmatched junction nucleotides: 6. There are 18 residues in the CDR3. The CDR3 here is CASSLGTSGSFIKNIQYF. In DNA form, the CDR3 reads TGCGCCAGCAGCTTGGGGACTAGCGGGAGTTTTATCAAAAACATTCAGTACTTC.

At least ten counts were recorded for this clonotype. The rearrangement links TRBV7-8 to TRBJ2-1; no definite D call. Per germline, CDR1 SGHVS and CDR2 FQNEAQ. CDR3 length: 14 residues. The germline V and J ends were trimmed by 6 bases and 8 bases, with 17 bases remaining between them. The CDR3 sequence: CASSRPGKWDEQFF. CDR3 in DNA: TGTGCCAGCAGTCGCCCTGGGAAGTGGGATGAGCAGTTCTTC. Combining the CDR3 with reference TRBV7-8 and TRBJ2-1 gives the whole variable domain GAGVSQSPRYKVAKRGQDVALRCDPISGHVSLFWYQQALGQGPEFLTYFQNEAQLDKSGLPSDRFFAERPEGSVSTLKIQRTQQEDSAVYLCASSRPGKWDEQFFGPGTRLTVL.

This chain links TRBV4-1 with TRBJ2-5; TRBD2 matches 9 bases. The CDR3 covers 14 residues. The V gene end was trimmed by 0 bases and the J gene end by 9 bases; junction bases not matched to a gene: 5. The germline V gene encodes CDR1 MGHRA and CDR2 YSYEKL. CDR3 region: CASSQEGAGGAQYF. The CDR3 DNA is TGCGCCAGCAGCCAAGAAGGTGCGGGAGGGGCCCAGTACTTC.

This clonotype was seen many times. The chain joins TRBV15 to TRBJ2-2, with D tentatively TRBD2 (5 bases). Germline assignment: CDR1 LNHNV and CDR2 YYDKDF (reference sequence). V lost 8 bases to trimming and J lost 2 bases, with 21 bases between them. CDR3 length: 17 amino acids. In nucleotides, the CDR3 is TGTGCCACCTACGAGGGCAGGTTCCAATTAAACACCGGGGAGCTGTTTTTT. Translating it yields CATYEGRFQLNTGELFF.

In its sample, this clonotype was seen many times. The chain has TRBV18 and TRBJ2-1; D may be TRBD2 (7 bases). V lost 6 bases and J lost 4, with 13 bases in between. Germline-derived CDR1 and CDR2 are KGHSH and LQKENI. The CDR3 is made up of 14 amino acids. CDR3 DNA sequence: TGTGCCAGCTCCTCCGGGGGGCAGTACAATGAGCAGTTCTTC. Translation: CASSSGGQYNEQFF.

This clonotype was seen repeatedly, ten times or more. The gene calls are TRBV12-3 or TRBV12-4 and TRBJ1-1, with a weak D call TRBD1 (6 bases). This CDR3 has 14 amino acids. Trimming left V 6 bases short and J 1 base short, with 12 bases between. The CDR3 protein is CASRFTGSNTEAFF. The DNA for the CDR3 is TGTGCCAGCAGGTTTACAGGGTCGAACACTGAAGCTTTCTTT.

This clonotype was counted ten times or more. This sequence joins TRBV12-3 or TRBV12-4 and TRBJ1-1; TRBD1 agrees at 7 bases. The ends lost 4 bases at V and 4 bases at J; junction bases unmatched: 9. The CDR3 has 15 residues. CDR3 bases: TGTGCCAGCAGTTCCGCATACAGGGGAGGCACTGAAGCTTTCTTT. Translated: CASSSAYRGGTEAFF.

This clonotype was found a few times. The DNA of the CDR3 is TGTGCCATTGGGCTAGCGGGAACCTACGAGCAGTACTTC. Residues: CAIGLAGTYEQYF. This chain links TRBV12-3 or TRBV12-4 with TRBJ2-7; 9 nucleotides match TRBD2. The CDR3 length is 13 residues. The V gene end was trimmed by 10 bases and the J gene end by 2 bases; junction bases not matched to a gene: 6.

This sequence joins TRBV6-1 and TRBJ2-7; D is possibly TRBD1 (6 bases). The CDR3 extends over 13 amino acids. The germline V and J ends were trimmed by 2 bases and 2 bases, with 7 bases remaining between them. The germline V gene has CDR1 MNHNS and CDR2 SASEGT. The CDR3 region has the DNA TGTGCCAGCAGTGAAACAGGGCCCTACGAGCAGTACTTC. This codes for CASSETGPYEQYF.

This clonotype appeared a few times. The genes are TRBV28 and TRBJ2-7; 10 nucleotides align to TRBD1. The CDR3 covers 12 residues. Trimming removed 6 bases from V and 12 bases from J; junction bases left unmatched: 8. Germline lookup yields CDR1 MDHEN and CDR2 SYDVKM. The chain's CDR3 is CASSQGTGEMYF. CDR3 nucleotides: TGTGCCAGCAGCCAAGGGACAGGGGAGATGTACTTC.

There are a few counts of this clonotype. The gene calls are TRBV3-1 and TRBJ1-1; D ambiguous. The germline V gene has CDR1 LGHDT and CDR2 YNNKEL (reference sequence). The CDR3 sequence is 12 residues long. Trimming left V 3 bases short and J 0 bases short, with 2 bases between. The CDR3 loop reads CASSHLNTEAFF. Written as DNA, the CDR3 is TGTGCCAGCAGCCACTTGAACACTGAAGCTTTCTTT.

This clonotype was seen repeatedly, ten times or more. The CDR3 DNA is TGTGCCAGCAGCTTAGGGGGCGGCATTTTGAACACTGAAGCTTTCTTT. This encodes CASSLGGGILNTEAFF. This sequence joins TRBV7-8 and TRBJ1-1; D may be TRBD1 (5 bases). V was pared by 1 base and J by 0 bases, with 12 bases between. Germline loops: CDR1 SGHVS, CDR2 FQNEAQ. The CDR3 has 16 residues.

This clonotype was detected many times. The chain uses TRBV5-6 and TRBJ1-6; 9 bases are shared with TRBD1. The CDR3 consists of 15 residues. V lost 2 bases, J lost 7 bases, and 4 bases stayed unmatched. Germline V lookup: CDR1 SGHDT, CDR2 YYEEEE. The DNA for the CDR3 is TGTGCCAGCAGCTTACAGGGGGCGACAAATTCACCCCTCCACTTT. Its protein product is CASSLQGATNSPLHF.

The V gene is TRBV15, the J gene TRBJ2-1, with 11 nucleotides matching TRBD1. Germline V CDR1 and CDR2: LNHNV, YYDKDF (reference sequence). Trimming at V came to 6 bases and at J to 4 bases, leaving 5 bases not matched to a gene. The CDR3 extends over 15 amino acids. For the CDR3, the DNA is TGTGCCACCAGTAGGGACAGGGGGATATACAATGAGCAGTTCTTC. Its translation: CATSRDRGIYNEQFF.

Of note for this clonotype: A much larger clone is a single base away; this may be a read error. The rearrangement links TRBV27 to TRBJ2-7; no firm D call. The CDR3 extends over 12 amino acids. The V gene lost 6 bases and the J gene lost 7 bases, with 13 bases spanning the gap. Germline V gene lookup returns CDR1 MNHEY and CDR2 SMNVEV (reference sequence). CDR3 residues: CASRTSQYEQYF. The DNA of the CDR3 is TGTGCCAGCAGGACAAGCCAGTATGAGCAGTACTTC.

There are a few counts of this clonotype. V usage is TRBV5-1 and J usage is TRBJ2-1; D is perhaps TRBD2 (5 bases). The V and J ends lost 0 bases and 6 bases respectively, with 22 bases between them. The CDR3 has 18 residues. CDR1 and CDR2 (germline): SGHRS, YFSETQ. DNA for the CDR3: TGCGCCAGCAGCTTGGGGACTCAAAGTTGGGTGGAACCCAATGAGCAGTTCTTC. It translates to CASSLGTQSWVEPNEQFF.